These T cell receptor beta chains were read from a single sample in a study of blood T cell repertoires in COVID-19. This table comes from immunoSEQ multiplex PCR, and its TCRdb copy is limited to in-frame clones, with some not included. The repertoire holds 150,000 to 180,000 clones, with roughly 80% as singletons. Sequenced: peripheral blood. All receptors derive from a woman aged 55-69 years with acute or convalescent COVID-19. Each CDR3 is given with its conserved first and last residue. The order of the fields is D gene, V gene, J gene, CDR3 length, clone size, CDR3 protein, CDR3 DNA. D genes are given only for firm matches. Not every row has a clone size; where given, it reads once, few, many or a size class.

>-|TRBV21-1|TRBJ1-4|17|-
CASSKRPLDTYNEKLFF
TGTGCCAGCAGCAAGCGGCCTTTGGACACTTATAATGAAAAACTGTTTTTT
>TRBD2|TRBV6-6|TRBJ2-2|17|-
CASSRLAGAANTGELFF
TGTGCCAGCAGTCGGTTAGCGGGGGCCGCGAACACCGGGGAGCTGTTTTTT
>TRBD2|TRBV4-1|TRBJ2-3|16|-
CASSRLGTKNTDTQYF
TGCGCCAGCAGCCGCCTAGGGACTAAAAACACAGATACGCAGTATTTT
>-|TRBV1|TRBJ2-3|17|-
CTSSRLKRGPSTDTQYF
TGCACCAGCAGCCGGTTGAAGCGGGGGCCCTCCACAGATACGCAGTATTTT
>-|TRBV10-3|TRBJ1-5|15|-
CAISESAGAGEPQHF
TGTGCCATCAGTGAGTCAGCCGGGGCGGGAGAGCCCCAGCATTTT
>-|TRBV19|TRBJ2-3|16|-
CASSIKGRGSGDTQYF
TGTGCCAGTAGTATCAAGGGCAGGGGAAGCGGAGATACGCAGTATTTT
>TRBD2|TRBV18|TRBJ2-3|15|-
CASALAGGPGDTQYF
TGTGCCAGCGCCCTAGCGGGGGGGCCGGGAGATACGCAGTATTTT
>TRBD1|TRBV5-1|TRBJ2-5|13|-
CASSFDREGTQYF
TGCGCCAGCAGCTTTGACAGGGAAGGGACCCAGTACTTC
>TRBD1|TRBV3-1/TRBV3-2|TRBJ1-4|17|-
CASSQDRAPSFNEKLFF
TGTGCCAGCAGCCAGGACAGGGCCCCGTCCTTTAATGAAAAACTGTTTTTT
>TRBD2|TRBV7-9|TRBJ2-6|17|-
CASSQSGGHSGANVLTF
TGTGCCAGCAGCCAAAGCGGGGGGCACTCTGGGGCCAACGTCCTGACTTTC
>TRBD1|TRBV4-2|TRBJ1-2|14|few
CASSQSGQAGGYTF
TGTGCCAGCAGCCAATCGGGACAGGCAGGAGGCTACACCTTC
>TRBD2|TRBV7-9|TRBJ2-1|17|-
CASSKGTSGVSGNEQFF
TGTGCCAGCAGTAAGGGGACTAGCGGGGTTTCTGGCAATGAGCAGTTCTTC
>-|TRBV6-6|TRBJ2-7|12|-
CASSSHPYEQYF
TGTGCCAGCAGTTCCCATCCCTACGAGCAGTACTTC
>TRBD2|TRBV5-1|TRBJ2-3|16|-
CASSLGLVGATDTQYF
TGCGCCAGCAGCCTAGGACTAGTCGGGGCCACAGATACGCAGTATTTT
>-|TRBV3-1/TRBV3-2|TRBJ1-2|13|-
CASSQGGGRGYTF
TGTGCCAGCAGCCAGGGGGGAGGGCGAGGCTACACCTTC
>-|TRBV28|TRBJ1-2|15|-
CASSLGGAELYGYTF
TGTGCCAGCAGTTTAGGGGGGGCCGAACTCTATGGCTACACCTTC
>-|TRBV18|TRBJ1-1|12|-
CASSDRGTEAFF
TGTGCCAGCTCAGACCGCGGGACTGAAGCTTTCTTT
>TRBD1|TRBV28|TRBJ2-3|14|-
CATQGAIGTDTQYF
TGTGCCACCCAGGGGGCGATCGGCACAGATACGCAGTATTTT
>TRBD1|TRBV5-1|TRBJ1-1|15|-
CASSQQGPENTEAFF
TGCGCCAGCAGCCAACAGGGGCCTGAGAACACTGAAGCTTTCTTT
>TRBD2|TRBV19|TRBJ2-3|16|-
CASSILRGGDTDTQYF
TGTGCCAGTAGTATTCTACGGGGGGGCGACACAGATACGCAGTATTTT
>TRBD2|TRBV5-1|TRBJ2-3|16|-
CASSLGLAGGTDTQYF
TGCGCCAGCAGCCTAGGACTAGCGGGGGGCACAGATACGCAGTATTTT
>TRBD2|TRBV19|TRBJ2-3|15|few
CASSPGGTPQYTQYF
TGTGCCAGTAGCCCCGGGGGGACTCCACAATATACGCAGTATTTT
>-|TRBV5-1|TRBJ1-2|14|-
CASSLWGGEDGYTF
TGCGCCAGCAGCTTGTGGGGGGGAGAAGATGGCTACACCTTC
>TRBD1|TRBV14|TRBJ1-2|15|-
CASSPQTGTNYGYTF
TGTGCCAGCAGCCCCCAGACAGGGACTAACTATGGCTACACCTTC
>-|TRBV2|TRBJ1-5|15|-
CASRETGAPNQPQHF
TGTGCCAGCAGGGAGACAGGTGCACCTAATCAGCCCCAGCATTTT
>TRBD2|TRBV18|TRBJ2-7|17|-
CASSTATLASGGYEQYF
TGTGCCAGCTCAACCGCCACCTTGGCTAGCGGGGGCTACGAGCAGTACTTC
>TRBD1|TRBV5-8|TRBJ2-5|15|once
CASSQGQGVQETQYF
TGTGCCAGCAGCCAGGGACAGGGGGTGCAAGAGACCCAGTACTTC
>-|TRBV5-4|TRBJ2-7|13|-
CASSPPGGGEQYF
TGTGCCAGCAGCCCCCCCGGGGGAGGCGAGCAGTACTTC
>TRBD2|TRBV3-1/TRBV3-2|TRBJ2-2|16|-
CASSSSGGALTGELFF
TGTGCCAGCAGCTCTAGCGGGGGGGCACTCACCGGGGAGCTGTTTTTT
>-|TRBV14|TRBJ1-2|15|-
CASSPPLWSLGGYTF
TGTGCCAGCAGCCCCCCGCTTTGGAGCCTGGGTGGCTACACCTTC
>-|TRBV6-5|TRBJ2-1|14|few
CASSYGGLANEQFF
TGTGCCAGCAGTTACGGTGGGCTGGCCAATGAGCAGTTCTTC
>-|TRBV5-4|TRBJ2-6|17|-
CASSPGGILSGANVLTF
TGTGCCAGCAGCCCCGGGGGTATTCTCTCTGGGGCCAACGTCCTGACTTTC
>-|TRBV5-4|TRBJ1-1|12|few
CATPNRNTEAFF
TGTGCCACCCCGAACAGGAACACTGAAGCTTTCTTT
>-|TRBV18|TRBJ1-5|16|-
CASSPPSLAGYRPQHF
TGTGCCAGCTCACCACCGAGTTTGGCAGGGTATCGGCCCCAGCATTTT
>TRBD2|TRBV6-2/TRBV6-3|TRBJ2-1|17|-
CASSYYLAGNTYNEQFF
TGTGCCAGCAGTTACTACCTAGCGGGGAACACTTACAATGAGCAGTTCTTC
>-|TRBV3-1/TRBV3-2|TRBJ2-1|15|-
CASSHLLAYHNEQFF
TGTGCCAGCAGCCACCTATTAGCGTATCACAATGAGCAGTTCTTC
>-|TRBV28|TRBJ1-6|15|-
CASTSPTSKRSPLHF
TGTGCCAGCACCTCCCCGACAAGCAAAAGGTCACCCCTCCACTTT
>-|TRBV6-2/TRBV6-3|TRBJ1-5|16|-
CASSYSGQITDQPQHF
TGTGCCAGCAGTTACTCCGGACAGATAACGGATCAGCCCCAGCATTTT
>TRBD1|TRBV6-5|TRBJ2-7|12|-
CATRQGTYEQYF
TGTGCCACTAGACAGGGAACCTACGAGCAGTACTTC
>TRBD1|TRBV5-4|TRBJ1-2|15|-
CASTTGGNINYGYTF
TGTGCCAGCACAACAGGGGGCAATATAAACTATGGCTACACCTTC
>-|TRBV18|TRBJ1-5|13|-
CASSPRGEQPQHF
TGTGCCAGCTCACCACGCGGCGAGCAGCCCCAGCATTTT
>-|TRBV28|TRBJ2-2|15|-
CASRRTAANTGELFF
TGTGCCAGCAGGCGGACTGCTGCGAACACCGGGGAGCTGTTTTTT
>-|TRBV11-1|TRBJ2-7|15|-
CASSLLRYGNYEQYF
TGTGCCAGCAGCTTATTACGGTACGGTAACTACGAGCAGTACTTC
>TRBD2|TRBV29-1|TRBJ2-5|14|once
CSALLGGGAETQYF
TGCAGCGCCCTTTTAGGCGGGGGGGCAGAGACCCAGTACTTC
>TRBD2|TRBV5-1|TRBJ2-5|16|-
CASSLSSGGARETQYF
TGCGCCAGCAGCTTGTCTAGCGGGGGGGCCCGGGAGACCCAGTACTTC
>TRBD1|TRBV28|TRBJ1-4|15|-
CASSRTGGTNEKLFF
TGTGCCAGCAGCCGAACAGGGGGGACTAATGAAAAACTGTTTTTT
>TRBD1|TRBV7-9|TRBJ1-1|16|-
CASSHRQGAENTEAFF
TGTGCCAGCAGCCACCGACAGGGGGCGGAAAACACTGAAGCTTTCTTT
>TRBD2|TRBV5-1|TRBJ2-5|18|-
CASSSVPGLAGIQETQYF
TGCGCCAGCAGCTCCGTGCCGGGACTAGCGGGGATCCAAGAGACCCAGTACTTC